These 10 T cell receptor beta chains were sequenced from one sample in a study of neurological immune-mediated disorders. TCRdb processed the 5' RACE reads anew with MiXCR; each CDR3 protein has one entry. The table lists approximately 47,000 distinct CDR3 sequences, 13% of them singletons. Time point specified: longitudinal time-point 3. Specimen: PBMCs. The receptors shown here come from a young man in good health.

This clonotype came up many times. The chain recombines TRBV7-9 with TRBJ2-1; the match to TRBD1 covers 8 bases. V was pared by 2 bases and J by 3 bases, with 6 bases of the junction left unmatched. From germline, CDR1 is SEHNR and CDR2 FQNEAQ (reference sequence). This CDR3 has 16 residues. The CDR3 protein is CASSLSSGGFYNEQFF. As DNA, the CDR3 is TGTGCCAGCAGCTTATCCTCAGGGGGCTTCTACAATGAGCAGTTCTTC.

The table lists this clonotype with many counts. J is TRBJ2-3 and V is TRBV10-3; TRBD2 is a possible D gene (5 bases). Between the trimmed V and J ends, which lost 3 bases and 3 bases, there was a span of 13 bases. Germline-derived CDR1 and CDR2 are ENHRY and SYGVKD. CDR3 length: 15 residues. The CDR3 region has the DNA TGTGCCATCAGTGAAGCGCTAGCTCTTACAGATACGCAGTATTTT. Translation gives CAISEALALTDTQYF.

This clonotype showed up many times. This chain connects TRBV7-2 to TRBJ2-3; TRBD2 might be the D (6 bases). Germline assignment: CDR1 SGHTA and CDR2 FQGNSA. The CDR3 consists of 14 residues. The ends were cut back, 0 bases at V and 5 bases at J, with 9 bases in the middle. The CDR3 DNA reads TGTGCCAGCAGCTTAGCTGCGGGGCGAGATACGCAGTATTTT. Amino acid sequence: CASSLAAGRDTQYF.

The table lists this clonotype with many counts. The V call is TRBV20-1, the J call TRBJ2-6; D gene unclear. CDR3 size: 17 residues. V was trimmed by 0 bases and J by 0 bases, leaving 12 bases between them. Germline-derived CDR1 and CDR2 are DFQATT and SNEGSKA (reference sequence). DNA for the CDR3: TGCAGTGCTAGAGATCTCCAGGCGCTCTCTGGGGCCAACGTCCTGACTTTC. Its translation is CSARDLQALSGANVLTF.

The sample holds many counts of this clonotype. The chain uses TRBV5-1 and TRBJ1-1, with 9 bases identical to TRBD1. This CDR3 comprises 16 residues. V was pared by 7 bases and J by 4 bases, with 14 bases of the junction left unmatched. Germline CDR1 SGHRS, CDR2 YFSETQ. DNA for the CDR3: TGCGCCAGCCACCCAGTCGTTGGGACAGGGTTCACTGAAGCTTTCTTT. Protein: CASHPVVGTGFTEAFF.

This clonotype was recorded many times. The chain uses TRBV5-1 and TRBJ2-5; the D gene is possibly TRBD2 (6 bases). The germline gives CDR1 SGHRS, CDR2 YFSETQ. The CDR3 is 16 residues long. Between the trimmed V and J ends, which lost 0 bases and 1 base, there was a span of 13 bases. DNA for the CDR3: TGCGCCAGCAGCTTGGTGTTCGCGGGGCCCCAAGAGACCCAGTACTTC. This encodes CASSLVFAGPQETQYF.

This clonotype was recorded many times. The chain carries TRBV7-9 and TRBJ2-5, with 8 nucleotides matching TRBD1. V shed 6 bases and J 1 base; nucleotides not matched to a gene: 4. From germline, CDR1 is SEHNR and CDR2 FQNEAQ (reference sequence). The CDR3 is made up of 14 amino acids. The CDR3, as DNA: TGTGCCAGCAGAGGTACAGGGGGCCAAGAGACCCAGTACTTC. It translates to CASRGTGGQETQYF.

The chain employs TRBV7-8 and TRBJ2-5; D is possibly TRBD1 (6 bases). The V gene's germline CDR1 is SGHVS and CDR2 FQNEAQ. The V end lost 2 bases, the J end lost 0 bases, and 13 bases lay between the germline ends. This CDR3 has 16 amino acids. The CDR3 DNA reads TGTGCCAGCAGCTTATCCGGGACATTTAACCAAGAGACCCAGTACTTC. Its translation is CASSLSGTFNQETQYF.

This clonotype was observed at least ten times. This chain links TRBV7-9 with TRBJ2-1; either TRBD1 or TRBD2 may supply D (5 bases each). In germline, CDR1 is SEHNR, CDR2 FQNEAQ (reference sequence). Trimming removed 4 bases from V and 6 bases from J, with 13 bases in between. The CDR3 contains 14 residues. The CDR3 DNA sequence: TGTGCCAGCAGCTCCTCGGGGACGGGCAATGAGCAGTTCTTC. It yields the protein CASSSSGTGNEQFF.

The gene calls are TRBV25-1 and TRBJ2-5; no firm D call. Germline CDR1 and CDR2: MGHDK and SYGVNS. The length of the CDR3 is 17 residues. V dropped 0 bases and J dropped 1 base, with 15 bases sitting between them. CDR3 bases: TGTGCCAGCAGTGAATATGGGCACACCCCTGGCCAAGAGACCCAGTACTTC. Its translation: CASSEYGHTPGQETQYF.